This T cell receptor (beta chain) was identified during a study of T cells in women clearing cervical HPV infection. Study background: Case blood was drawn when the lesion was first found; control blood after infection became undetectable.

Sequencing was performed with immunoSEQ multiplex PCR; in TCRdb, only in-frame clones are kept and a portion is missing. Its table lists 36,000 or so clones. The CDR3 has 14 residues. Trimming took 3 bases from V and 6 from J; bases not matched to a gene: 5. Germline V gives CDR1 MNHNS, CDR2 SASEGT. Remarks on this clone: The read terminates 3 residues before the CDR3 end, so the remaining end is supplied by the germline J gene.

The chain uses TRBV6-1 and TRBJ1-5; TRBD1 matches 7 bases. This TCR was recovered from a woman aged 18 to 75 with a cervical HPV16 infection that either progressed to CIN3+ or cleared (not recorded which). Sequencing was carried out using blood buffy coat. CDR3 region: CASSDTGEGQPQHF. The sequenced part of the CDR3 DNA is TGTGCCAGCAGTGATACAGGGGAAGGTCAGCCC.